These 7 T cell receptor beta chains came from one sample sequenced in a study of blood T cell repertoires in COVID-19. Measured with immunoSEQ multiplex PCR; TCRdb has only the in-frame clones, and not every one. Of some 530,000 clones listed, around nine tenths are singletons. The specimen sequenced was PBMCs or T cells enriched from blood (not recorded which). Receptors originate from a woman aged 55-70 years who had recovered from COVID-19.

This rearrangement joins TRBV5-4 to TRBJ2-1; D perhaps matches TRBD1 (5 bases). From germline, CDR1 is SGHNT and CDR2 YYREEE (reference sequence). Trimming took 4 bases from V and 7 from J, leaving 9 bases between them. This CDR3 has 12 residues. The CDR3: CASSPGQNEQFF. CDR3 coding DNA: TGTGCCAGCAGCCCTGGACAAAATGAGCAGTTCTTC.

V is TRBV6-4 and J is TRBJ2-3, with D perhaps matching TRBD2 (5 bases). The CDR3 totals 18 residues. The germline V and J ends were trimmed by 5 bases and 0 bases, with 21 bases remaining between them. The germline V gene has CDR1 MRHNA and CDR2 SNTAGT. The CDR3: CASSPSSVGSLSTDTQYF. DNA for the CDR3: TGTGCCAGCAGTCCCTCCTCGGTGGGGAGCTTAAGCACAGATACGCAGTATTTT.

The chain joins TRBV27 to TRBJ2-1; TRBD1 matches at 7 bases. The V and J ends lost 4 bases and 5 bases, in that order; junction bases with no gene match: 11. Germline CDR1 is MNHEY and CDR2 is SMNVEV (reference sequence). The CDR3 is 16 residues long. The CDR3 region is CASSSRQGVANNEQFF. CDR3 bases: TGTGCCAGCAGTTCGAGACAGGGAGTTGCGAACAATGAGCAGTTCTTC.

J is TRBJ1-4 and V is TRBV2; D may be TRBD1 (5 bases). The CDR3 is 15 amino acids. Trimming cost V 7 bases and J 7 bases, with 19 bases left between them. From germline, CDR1 is SNHLY and CDR2 FYNNEI. CDR3 sequence: CASTVAGRGGEKLFF. In DNA, the CDR3 is TGTGCCAGCACCGTCGCTGGGAGGGGTGGTGAAAAACTGTTTTTT.

The chain recombines TRBV24-1 with TRBJ2-2; D uncertain. The V end lost 5 bases, the J end lost 1 base, and 4 bases lay between the germline ends. Germline lookup yields CDR1 KGHDR and CDR2 SFDVKD. The CDR3 is made up of 13 amino acids. The DNA for the CDR3 is TGTGCCACCAGTGCCGGGAACACCGGGGAGCTGTTTTTT. The encoded protein is CATSAGNTGELFF.

V is TRBV11-2 and J is TRBJ1-3; D perhaps matches TRBD1 (5 bases). CDR1 is SGHAT, CDR2 FQNNGV, per germline. This CDR3 is built from 14 residues. V was cut by 5 bases and J by 2 bases, with 10 bases left in between. Here the CDR3 reads CASSVAGAGNTIYF. The CDR3, as DNA: TGTGCCAGCAGCGTAGCGGGGGCTGGAAACACCATATATTTT.

The rearrangement uses TRBV2 and TRBJ2-7; 9 bases line up with TRBD2. The germline V gene encodes CDR1 SNHLY and CDR2 FYNNEI. V gave up 1 base and J gave up 0 bases; unmatched junction bases: 7. CDR3 length: 17 residues. Here the CDR3 reads CASSEGISGRTSYEQYF. The CDR3 DNA is TGTGCCAGCAGTGAAGGGATTAGCGGGAGAACCTCCTACGAGCAGTACTTC. The entire variable domain, with the rest obtained from reference TRBV2 and TRBJ2-7, is as follows: EPEVTQTPSHQVTQMGQEVILRCVPISNHLYFYWYRQILGQKVEFLVSFYNNEISEKSEIFDDQFSVERPDGSNFTLKIRSTKLEDSAMYFCASSEGISGRTSYEQYFGPGTRLTVT.